Below, one TCR beta chain is given with its context. The antigen remains undetermined. V shed 7 bases and J shed 6 bases, with 12 bases lying between them. The CDR3 has 11 residues. The germline V gene encodes CDR1 DFQATT and CDR2 SNEGSKA (reference sequence). The sample originates from a study of T-cell reconstitution after alpha-beta-depleted transplantation in children. Unique molecular identifiers featured in how the TCRbeta library was prepared. In TCRdb, the PCR reads were re-called with MiXCR into one record per CDR3 protein. The table lists around 250,000 distinct CDR3 sequences, about 26% of them singletons. Study-level points and caveats: At day 60, the high TCRbeta diversity found in some patients originated from recipient T cells and thymic progenitors that had survived. Most T-cell counts and diversity one year after the transplant came from T cells that were newly produced.

The sample in question was PBMCs, obtained before TCRalphabeta/CD19-depleted stem cell transplant. The V and J genes are TRBV20-1 and TRBJ1-1; no clear D. This sequence was found in a girl aged 2 to 9 with Fanconi anemia, due to receive a stem cell transplant. For the CDR3, the DNA is TGCAGTGGGCGATATACTCCTGAAGCTTTCTTT. Its translation: CSGRYTPEAFF.